A selection of T cell receptor beta chains follows, all from one sample in a study of T cell changes during pregnancy in multiple sclerosis. Sequencing was performed with immunoSEQ multiplex PCR; in TCRdb, only in-frame clones are kept and a portion is missing. This sample has approximately 32,000 clones, with about 88% found just once. The source was peripheral blood, collected in the third trimester of pregnancy. The receptors shown here come from a female donor in good health, enrolled as a control in a pregnancy study. Each CDR3 is given with its conserved first and last residue. The D gene is left open where the match is weak. Only part of the rows carry a size: once, few, many, or a class if the clone is expanded.

d_call: TRBD2
v_call: TRBV7-8
j_call: TRBJ2-7
clone_size: NA
cdr3_aa: CASSSLIQRDWSYEQYF
cdr3_nt: TGTGCCAGCAGCTCCCTAATCCAGCGGGACTGGTCCTACGAGCAGTACTTC

d_call: NA
v_call: TRBV2
j_call: TRBJ2-7
clone_size: NA
cdr3_aa: CASSERQATYEQYF
cdr3_nt: TGTGCCAGCAGTGAACGCCAGGCTACCTACGAGCAGTACTTC

d_call: NA
v_call: TRBV5-1
j_call: TRBJ1-3
clone_size: NA
cdr3_aa: CASSLDRAVGNTIYF
cdr3_nt: TGCGCCAGCAGCTTGGACAGGGCGGTAGGAAACACCATATATTTT

d_call: TRBD1
v_call: TRBV9
j_call: TRBJ1-1
clone_size: NA
cdr3_aa: CASSVGSRQGNTEAFF
cdr3_nt: TGTGCCAGCAGCGTGGGGTCGAGACAGGGGAACACTGAAGCTTTCTTT

d_call: TRBD2
v_call: TRBV4-3
j_call: TRBJ2-2
clone_size: few
cdr3_aa: CASSQEGLASTGELFF
cdr3_nt: TGCGCCAGCAGCCAAGAGGGACTAGCGTCCACCGGGGAGCTGTTTTTT

d_call: TRBD2
v_call: TRBV7-6
j_call: TRBJ2-2
clone_size: NA
cdr3_aa: CASSLTGLGEVPGELFF
cdr3_nt: TGTGCCAGCAGCTTAACGGGACTAGGGGAGGTACCCGGGGAGCTGTTTTTT

d_call: NA
v_call: TRBV27
j_call: TRBJ1-5
clone_size: NA
cdr3_aa: CASSPRTGLRSNQPQHF
cdr3_nt: TGTGCCAGCAGCCCCCGCACAGGGCTAAGAAGCAATCAGCCCCAGCATTTT

d_call: TRBD1
v_call: TRBV5-4
j_call: TRBJ1-4
clone_size: NA
cdr3_aa: CASSFRGQGNEKLFF
cdr3_nt: TGTGCCAGCAGTTTCAGGGGGCAGGGTAATGAAAAACTGTTTTTT

d_call: NA
v_call: TRBV2
j_call: TRBJ1-1
clone_size: NA
cdr3_aa: CASSSDREAFF
cdr3_nt: TGTGCCAGCAGTTCGGACAGAGAAGCTTTCTTT

d_call: NA
v_call: TRBV7-9
j_call: TRBJ1-5
clone_size: NA
cdr3_aa: CASSGQQGHQPQHF
cdr3_nt: TGTGCCAGCAGCGGCCAACAGGGTCATCAGCCCCAGCATTTT

d_call: TRBD1
v_call: TRBV5-1
j_call: TRBJ2-7
clone_size: NA
cdr3_aa: CASSLRTGGDEQYF
cdr3_nt: TGCGCCAGCAGCCTCCGGACAGGGGGCGACGAGCAGTACTTC

d_call: TRBD1
v_call: TRBV6-4
j_call: TRBJ1-2
clone_size: NA
cdr3_aa: CASSRGPWTGYGYTF
cdr3_nt: TGTGCCAGCAGTCGGGGGCCGTGGACAGGTTATGGCTACACCTTC

d_call: TRBD1
v_call: TRBV9
j_call: TRBJ2-6
clone_size: NA
cdr3_aa: CASSFRGPGANVLTF
cdr3_nt: TGTGCCAGCAGCTTCAGGGGGCCTGGGGCCAACGTCCTGACTTTC

d_call: TRBD2
v_call: TRBV4-1
j_call: TRBJ2-2
clone_size: NA
cdr3_aa: CASSLLTGLASSGELFF
cdr3_nt: TGCGCCAGCAGCCTCCTAACGGGACTAGCGTCATCTGGGGAGCTGTTTTTT

d_call: NA
v_call: TRBV19
j_call: TRBJ1-5
clone_size: NA
cdr3_aa: CASSLKRESNQPQHF
cdr3_nt: TGTGCCAGTAGTTTGAAACGGGAAAGCAATCAGCCCCAGCATTTT

d_call: TRBD1
v_call: TRBV6-6
j_call: TRBJ1-1
clone_size: NA
cdr3_aa: CASSLGQGTEAFF
cdr3_nt: TGTGCCAGCAGTTTGGGACAGGGAACTGAAGCTTTCTTT

d_call: NA
v_call: TRBV11-2
j_call: TRBJ1-2
clone_size: NA
cdr3_aa: CASSLVGAGDGYTF
cdr3_nt: TGTGCCAGCAGCCTCGTCGGGGCAGGGGATGGCTACACCTTC

d_call: NA
v_call: TRBV7-2
j_call: TRBJ2-7
clone_size: NA
cdr3_aa: CASSQSGWRSYEQYF
cdr3_nt: TGTGCCAGCAGCCAAAGCGGGTGGAGGTCTTACGAGCAGTACTTC

d_call: TRBD2
v_call: TRBV7-7
j_call: TRBJ2-1
clone_size: NA
cdr3_aa: CASSATGLAGVNEQFF
cdr3_nt: TGTGCTAGCAGCGCCACGGGACTAGCGGGAGTTAATGAGCAGTTCTTC

d_call: NA
v_call: TRBV19
j_call: TRBJ1-3
clone_size: NA
cdr3_aa: CASSHRVGNTIYF
cdr3_nt: TGTGCCAGTAGTCACAGGGTTGGAAACACCATATATTTT

d_call: TRBD1
v_call: TRBV5-1
j_call: TRBJ2-3
clone_size: NA
cdr3_aa: CASRGQGGGTQYF
cdr3_nt: TGCGCCAGCAGGGGACAGGGCGGAGGTACGCAGTATTTT

d_call: TRBD1
v_call: TRBV7-2
j_call: TRBJ1-1
clone_size: NA
cdr3_aa: CASHSLVAGGAFF
cdr3_nt: TGTGCCAGCCATTCGTTGGTGGCAGGGGGAGCTTTCTTT

d_call: NA
v_call: TRBV14
j_call: TRBJ2-5
clone_size: NA
cdr3_aa: CASSLGQILQETQYF
cdr3_nt: TGTGCCAGCAGCCTAGGACAGATACTTCAAGAGACCCAGTACTTC

d_call: NA
v_call: TRBV5-1
j_call: TRBJ2-1
clone_size: NA
cdr3_aa: CASTWLGRNEQFF
cdr3_nt: TGCGCCAGCACCTGGTTGGGGCGGAATGAGCAGTTCTTC

d_call: NA
v_call: TRBV5-1
j_call: TRBJ1-2
clone_size: NA
cdr3_aa: CASSLSAGDDYGYTF
cdr3_nt: TGCGCCAGCAGCTTGTCCGCAGGGGATGACTATGGCTACACCTTC

d_call: NA
v_call: TRBV9
j_call: TRBJ2-3
clone_size: NA
cdr3_aa: CASSARGTTDTQYF
cdr3_nt: TGTGCCAGCAGCGCCCGAGGCACAACAGATACGCAGTATTTT

d_call: TRBD1
v_call: TRBV28
j_call: TRBJ1-2
clone_size: NA
cdr3_aa: CASSSSGTGGLGYTF
cdr3_nt: TGTGCCAGCAGTTCTTCCGGGACAGGGGGACTTGGCTACACCTTC

d_call: NA
v_call: TRBV29-1
j_call: TRBJ2-2
clone_size: few
cdr3_aa: CSVDRSGDTGELFF
cdr3_nt: TGCAGCGTTGATCGATCGGGGGACACCGGGGAGCTGTTTTTT

d_call: TRBD1
v_call: TRBV28
j_call: TRBJ2-1
clone_size: NA
cdr3_aa: CASRPTGQGKFYNEQFF
cdr3_nt: TGTGCCAGCAGACCTACGGGACAGGGTAAATTCTACAATGAGCAGTTCTTC

d_call: TRBD2
v_call: TRBV12-5
j_call: TRBJ2-7
clone_size: NA
cdr3_aa: CASGFFLAGSYEQYF
cdr3_nt: TGTGCTAGTGGTTTTTTCCTAGCGGGTTCCTACGAGCAGTACTTC

d_call: NA
v_call: TRBV5-1
j_call: TRBJ2-7
clone_size: NA
cdr3_aa: CASSSGGGAGHEQYF
cdr3_nt: TGCGCCAGCAGCTCCGGTGGGGGGGCGGGCCACGAGCAGTACTTC

d_call: NA
v_call: TRBV4-3
j_call: TRBJ1-1
clone_size: NA
cdr3_aa: CASSQGSRVDTEAFF
cdr3_nt: TGCGCCAGCAGCCAAGGGTCCAGGGTGGACACTGAAGCTTTCTTT

d_call: NA
v_call: TRBV11-3
j_call: TRBJ2-1
clone_size: NA
cdr3_aa: CASSLGGEYEQFF
cdr3_nt: TGTGCCAGCAGCTTAGGGGGGGAATACGAGCAGTTCTTC

d_call: TRBD2
v_call: TRBV7-2
j_call: TRBJ2-1
clone_size: NA
cdr3_aa: CASSLDSPGLRRDEQFF
cdr3_nt: TGTGCCAGCAGCTTAGATTCTCCGGGACTAAGGCGCGATGAGCAGTTCTTC

d_call: NA
v_call: TRBV30
j_call: TRBJ1-3
clone_size: NA
cdr3_aa: CAWRSQLSGNTIYF
cdr3_nt: TGTGCCTGGAGGTCCCAACTCTCTGGAAACACCATATATTTT

d_call: TRBD2
v_call: TRBV9
j_call: TRBJ2-1
clone_size: NA
cdr3_aa: CASSASGNSYNEQFF
cdr3_nt: TGTGCCAGCAGCGCTAGCGGTAACTCCTACAATGAGCAGTTCTTC

d_call: NA
v_call: TRBV6-1
j_call: TRBJ1-6
clone_size: once
cdr3_aa: CASSESGGAISPLHF
cdr3_nt: TGTGCCAGCAGTGAAAGTGGCGGGGCCATTTCACCCCTCCACTTT

d_call: NA
v_call: TRBV5-6
j_call: TRBJ2-5
clone_size: once
cdr3_aa: CASSLSTGSETQYF
cdr3_nt: TGTGCCAGCAGCTTAAGCACCGGGTCCGAGACCCAGTACTTC

d_call: NA
v_call: TRBV7-9
j_call: TRBJ1-5
clone_size: NA
cdr3_aa: CASSLGGAGNQPQHF
cdr3_nt: TGTGCCAGCAGCTTAGGTGGGGCGGGGAATCAGCCCCAGCATTTT

d_call: TRBD1
v_call: TRBV5-5
j_call: TRBJ1-1
clone_size: NA
cdr3_aa: CASSKEGQPDTEAFF
cdr3_nt: TGTGCCAGCAGCAAAGAGGGACAGCCGGACACTGAAGCTTTCTTT

d_call: NA
v_call: TRBV2
j_call: TRBJ1-4
clone_size: NA
cdr3_aa: CASSSGQTYEKLFF
cdr3_nt: TGTGCCAGCTCCTCAGGACAGACCTATGAAAAACTGTTTTTT

d_call: NA
v_call: TRBV5-1
j_call: TRBJ2-7
clone_size: once
cdr3_aa: CASSLGITGLQYF
cdr3_nt: TGCGCCAGCAGCTTGGGGATCACAGGGTTGCAGTACTTC

d_call: TRBD2
v_call: TRBV9
j_call: TRBJ2-1
clone_size: NA
cdr3_aa: CASSAPGLAGDYSYNEQFF
cdr3_nt: TGTGCCAGCAGCGCGCCAGGACTAGCGGGGGACTACTCCTACAATGAGCAGTTCTTC